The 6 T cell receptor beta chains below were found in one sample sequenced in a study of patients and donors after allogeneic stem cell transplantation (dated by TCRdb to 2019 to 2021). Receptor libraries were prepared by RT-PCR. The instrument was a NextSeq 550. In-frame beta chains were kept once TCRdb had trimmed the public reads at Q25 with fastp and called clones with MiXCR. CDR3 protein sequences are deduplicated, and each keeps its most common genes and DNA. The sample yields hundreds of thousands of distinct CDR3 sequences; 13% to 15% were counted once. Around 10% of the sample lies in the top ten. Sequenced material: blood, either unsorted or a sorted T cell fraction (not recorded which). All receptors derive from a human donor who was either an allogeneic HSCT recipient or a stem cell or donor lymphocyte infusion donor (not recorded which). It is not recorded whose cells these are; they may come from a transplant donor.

The CDR3, as DNA: TGTGCCTGGAGTAGGCAGGCGAACACTGAAGCTTTCTTT. It encodes CAWSRQANTEAFF. The chain joins TRBV30 to TRBJ1-1; D not certain. Per germline, CDR1 GTSNPN and CDR2 SVGIG (reference sequence). V was cut by 2 bases and J by 1 base, with 8 bases left in between. This CDR3 contains 13 residues.

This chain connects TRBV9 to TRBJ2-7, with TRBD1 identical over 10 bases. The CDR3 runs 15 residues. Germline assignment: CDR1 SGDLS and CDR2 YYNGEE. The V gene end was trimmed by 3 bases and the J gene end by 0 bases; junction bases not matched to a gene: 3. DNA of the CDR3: TGTGCCAGCAGCGCGGGACAGGGGACCTCCTACGAGCAGTACTTC. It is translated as CASSAGQGTSYEQYF. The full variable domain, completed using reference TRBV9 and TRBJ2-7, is DSGVTQTPKHLITATGQRVTLRCSPRSGDLSVYWYQQSLDQGLQFLIQYYNGEERAKGNILERFSAQQFPDLHSELNLSSLELGDSALYFCASSAGQGTSYEQYFGPGTRLTVT.

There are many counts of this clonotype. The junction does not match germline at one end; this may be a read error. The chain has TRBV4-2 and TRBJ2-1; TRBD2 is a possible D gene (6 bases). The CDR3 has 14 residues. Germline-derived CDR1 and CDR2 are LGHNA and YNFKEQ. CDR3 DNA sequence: TGCGCCAGCAGCCAAGAAGGGACTCGCAATGAGCAGTTCTTC. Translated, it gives CASSQEGTRNEQFF.

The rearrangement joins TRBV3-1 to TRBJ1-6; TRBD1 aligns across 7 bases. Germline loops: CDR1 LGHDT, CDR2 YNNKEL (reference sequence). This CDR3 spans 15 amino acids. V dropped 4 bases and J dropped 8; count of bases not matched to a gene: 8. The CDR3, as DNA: TGTGCCAGCAGCCCCAACAGGGGAGGGTATTCACCCCTCCACTTT. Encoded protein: CASSPNRGGYSPLHF.

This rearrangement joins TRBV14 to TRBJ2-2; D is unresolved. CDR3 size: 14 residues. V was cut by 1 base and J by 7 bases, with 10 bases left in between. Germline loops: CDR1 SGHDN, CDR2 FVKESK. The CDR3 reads CASSQAVRNGELFF. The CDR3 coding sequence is TGTGCCAGCAGCCAAGCCGTGCGGAACGGGGAGCTGTTTTTT.

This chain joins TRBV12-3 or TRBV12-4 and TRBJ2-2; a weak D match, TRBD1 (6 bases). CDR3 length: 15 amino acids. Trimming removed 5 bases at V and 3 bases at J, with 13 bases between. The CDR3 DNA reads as TGTGCCAGCAGTAGAAACCAGGGGCACACCGGGGAGCTGTTTTTT. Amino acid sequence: CASSRNQGHTGELFF.